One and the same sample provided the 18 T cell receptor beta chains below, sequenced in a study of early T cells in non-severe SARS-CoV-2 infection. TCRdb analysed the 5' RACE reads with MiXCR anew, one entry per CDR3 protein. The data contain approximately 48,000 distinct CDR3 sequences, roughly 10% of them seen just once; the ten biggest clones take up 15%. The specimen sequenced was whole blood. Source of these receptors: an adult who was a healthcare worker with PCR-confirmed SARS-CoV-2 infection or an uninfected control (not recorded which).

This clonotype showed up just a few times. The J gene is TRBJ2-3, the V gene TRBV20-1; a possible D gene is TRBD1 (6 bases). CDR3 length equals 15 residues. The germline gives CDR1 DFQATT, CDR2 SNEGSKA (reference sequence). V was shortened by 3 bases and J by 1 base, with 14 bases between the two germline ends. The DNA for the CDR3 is TGCAGTGCTAGCAGGGGAACGAGGCGCACAGATACGCAGTATTTT. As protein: CSASRGTRRTDTQYF.

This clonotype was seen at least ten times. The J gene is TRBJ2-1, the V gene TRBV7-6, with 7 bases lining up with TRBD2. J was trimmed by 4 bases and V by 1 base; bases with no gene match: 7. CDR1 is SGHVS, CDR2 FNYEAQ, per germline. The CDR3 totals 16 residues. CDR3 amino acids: CASSLVAASGYNEQFF. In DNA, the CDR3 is TGTGCCAGCAGCTTAGTCGCGGCTAGCGGATACAATGAGCAGTTCTTC.

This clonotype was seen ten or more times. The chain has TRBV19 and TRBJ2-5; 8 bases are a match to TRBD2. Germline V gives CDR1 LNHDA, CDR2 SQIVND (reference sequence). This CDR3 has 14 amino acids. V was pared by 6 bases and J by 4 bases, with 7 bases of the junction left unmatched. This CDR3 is CASSQVSGAETQYF. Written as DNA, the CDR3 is TGTGCCAGTAGCCAAGTTAGCGGGGCAGAGACCCAGTACTTC.

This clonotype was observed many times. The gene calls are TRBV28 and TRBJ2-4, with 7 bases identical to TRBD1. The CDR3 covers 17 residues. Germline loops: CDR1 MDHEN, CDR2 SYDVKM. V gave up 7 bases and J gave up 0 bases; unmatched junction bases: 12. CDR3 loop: CASTRKWTGLAKNIQYF. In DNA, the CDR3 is TGTGCCAGCACCCGAAAGTGGACAGGTCTAGCCAAAAACATTCAGTACTTC.

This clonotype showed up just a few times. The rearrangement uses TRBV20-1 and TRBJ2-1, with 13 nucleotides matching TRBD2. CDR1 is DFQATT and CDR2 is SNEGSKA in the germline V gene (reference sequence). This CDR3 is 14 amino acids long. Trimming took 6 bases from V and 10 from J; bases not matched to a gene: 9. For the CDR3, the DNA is TGCAGTGCCCGCGGACTAGCGGGAGTGGGAGAGCAGTTCTTC. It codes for CSARGLAGVGEQFF.

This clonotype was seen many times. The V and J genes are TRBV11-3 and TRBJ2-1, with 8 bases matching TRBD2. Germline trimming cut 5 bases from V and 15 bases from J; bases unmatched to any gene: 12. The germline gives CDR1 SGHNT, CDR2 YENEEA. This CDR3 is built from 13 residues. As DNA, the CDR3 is TGTGCCAGCAGCCCATACTACGGGACTAGTCTGTTCTTC. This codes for CASSPYYGTSLFF.

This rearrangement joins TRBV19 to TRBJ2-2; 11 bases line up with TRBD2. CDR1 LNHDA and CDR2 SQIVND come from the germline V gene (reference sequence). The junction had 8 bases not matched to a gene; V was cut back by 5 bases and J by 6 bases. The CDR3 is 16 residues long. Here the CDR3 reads CASSPPLAGVSGELFF. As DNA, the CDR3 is TGTGCCAGTAGTCCCCCACTAGCGGGAGTTTCCGGGGAGCTGTTTTTT.

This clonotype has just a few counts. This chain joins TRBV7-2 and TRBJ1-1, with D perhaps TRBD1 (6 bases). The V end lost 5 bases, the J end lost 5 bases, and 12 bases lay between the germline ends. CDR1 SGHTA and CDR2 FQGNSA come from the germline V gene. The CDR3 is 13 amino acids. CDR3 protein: CASSTPGATEAFF. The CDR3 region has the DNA TGTGCCAGCAGCACCCCAGGGGCGACTGAAGCTTTCTTT.

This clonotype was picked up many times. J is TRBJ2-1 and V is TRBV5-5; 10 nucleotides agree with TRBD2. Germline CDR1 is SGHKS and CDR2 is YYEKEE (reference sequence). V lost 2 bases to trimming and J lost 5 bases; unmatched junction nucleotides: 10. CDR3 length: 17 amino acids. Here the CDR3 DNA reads TGTGCCAGCAGCTTACTCGTAGCGGGAGGTATAGACAATGAGCAGTTCTTC. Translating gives CASSLLVAGGIDNEQFF. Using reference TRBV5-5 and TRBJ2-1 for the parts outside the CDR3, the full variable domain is DAGVTQSPTHLIKTRGQQVTLRCSPISGHKSVSWYQQVLGQGPQFIFQYYEKEERGRGNFPDRFSARQFPNYSSELNVNALLLGDSALYLCASSLLVAGGIDNEQFFGPGTRLTVL.

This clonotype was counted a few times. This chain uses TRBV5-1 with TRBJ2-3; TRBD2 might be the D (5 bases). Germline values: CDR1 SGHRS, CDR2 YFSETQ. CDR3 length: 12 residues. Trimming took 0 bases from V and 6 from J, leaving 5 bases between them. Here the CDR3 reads CASSLERDTQYF. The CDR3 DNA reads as TGCGCCAGCAGCTTGGAGCGGGATACGCAGTATTTT.

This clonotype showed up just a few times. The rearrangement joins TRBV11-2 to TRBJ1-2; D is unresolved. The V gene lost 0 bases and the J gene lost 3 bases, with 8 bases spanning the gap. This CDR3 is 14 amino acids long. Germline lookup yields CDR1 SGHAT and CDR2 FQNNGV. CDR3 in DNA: TGTGCCAGCAGCTTAGATAGGAATTACTATGGCTACACCTTC. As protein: CASSLDRNYYGYTF.

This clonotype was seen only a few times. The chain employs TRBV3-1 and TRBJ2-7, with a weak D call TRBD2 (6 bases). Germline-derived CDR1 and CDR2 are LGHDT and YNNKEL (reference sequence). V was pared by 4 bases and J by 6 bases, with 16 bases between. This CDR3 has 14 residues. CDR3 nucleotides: TGTGCCAGCAGCCCTCGACTAGACCAAAGCGAGCAGTACTTC. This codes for CASSPRLDQSEQYF.

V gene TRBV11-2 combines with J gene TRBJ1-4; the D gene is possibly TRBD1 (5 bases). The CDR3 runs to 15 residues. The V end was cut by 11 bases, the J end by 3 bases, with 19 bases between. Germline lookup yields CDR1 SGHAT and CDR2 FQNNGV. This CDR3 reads CASADTGVPNEKLFF. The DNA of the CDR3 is TGTGCCTCAGCCGATACGGGGGTGCCTAATGAAAAACTGTTTTTT. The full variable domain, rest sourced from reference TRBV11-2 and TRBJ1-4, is EAGVAQSPRYKIIEKRQSVAFWCNPISGHATLYWYQQILGQGPKLLIQFQNNGVVDDSQLPKDRFSAERLKGVDSTLKIQPAKLEDSAVYLCASADTGVPNEKLFFGSGTQLSVL.

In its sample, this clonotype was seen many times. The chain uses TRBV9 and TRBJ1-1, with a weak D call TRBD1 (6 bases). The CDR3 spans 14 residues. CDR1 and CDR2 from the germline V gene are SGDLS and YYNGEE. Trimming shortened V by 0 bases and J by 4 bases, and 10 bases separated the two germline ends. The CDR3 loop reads CASSVEQGGTEAFF. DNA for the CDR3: TGTGCCAGCAGCGTAGAACAGGGAGGCACTGAAGCTTTCTTT.

In DNA form, the CDR3 reads TGTGCCAGCAGCCAAGATCAAGAGACCCAGTACTTC. Its translation is CASSQDQETQYF. This sequence joins TRBV4-2 and TRBJ2-5, with D hard to call. V lost 0 bases to trimming and J lost 2 bases, with 1 base between them. The CDR3 is made up of 12 amino acids. In germline, CDR1 is LGHNA, CDR2 YNFKEQ.

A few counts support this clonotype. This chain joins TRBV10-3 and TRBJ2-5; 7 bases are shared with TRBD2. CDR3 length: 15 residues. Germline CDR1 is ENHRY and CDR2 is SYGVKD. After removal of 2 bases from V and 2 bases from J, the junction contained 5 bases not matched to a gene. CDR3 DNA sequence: TGTGCCATCAGTGAGCGGGGGGATCGGCAAGAGACCCAGTACTTC. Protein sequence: CAISERGDRQETQYF.

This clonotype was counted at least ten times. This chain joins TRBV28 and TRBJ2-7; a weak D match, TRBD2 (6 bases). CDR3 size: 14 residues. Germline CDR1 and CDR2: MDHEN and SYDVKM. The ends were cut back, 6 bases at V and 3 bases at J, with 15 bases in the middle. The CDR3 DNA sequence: TGTGCCAGCAGCCCCCGGGGAGGAGACTACGAGCAGTACTTC. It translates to CASSPRGGDYEQYF.

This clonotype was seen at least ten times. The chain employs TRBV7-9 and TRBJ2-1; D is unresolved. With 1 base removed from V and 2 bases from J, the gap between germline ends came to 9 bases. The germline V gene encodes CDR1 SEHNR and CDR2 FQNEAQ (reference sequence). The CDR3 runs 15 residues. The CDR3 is CASSLGQVTYNEQFF. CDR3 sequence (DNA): TGTGCCAGCAGCTTAGGACAAGTAACCTACAATGAGCAGTTCTTC.